A selection of T cell receptor beta chains follows, all from one sample in a study of blood T cells in healthy people across ages. Each CDR3 protein is one row after TCRdb ran MiXCR on the 5' RACE reads. The sample lists roughly 640,000 distinct CDR3 sequences; about 30% were seen once. Sequenced material: blood. The origin of the receptors is an elderly woman in good health. Both conserved end residues are part of each CDR3. Where a row states a size, it is once, few, many or the class of an expanded clone; other rows omit it.

CDR3,V,J,size
CASSPSGGRNEQFF,TRBV7-7,TRBJ2-1,many
CASSKTGLTSYNEQFF,TRBV7-2,TRBJ2-1,many
CSAREGEDTEAFF,TRBV20-1,TRBJ1-1,few
CASSGQRSRTDTQYF,TRBV7-9,TRBJ2-3,.
CASSLAVGSYNEQYF,TRBV7-2,.,few
CASSRGQGLTQETQYF,TRBV4-1,TRBJ2-5,many
CASSRGRSTTDTQYF,TRBV9,TRBJ2-3,few
CSARDPDGTQQQFF,TRBV20-1,TRBJ2-1,many
CASSPNNYEQYF,TRBV18,TRBJ2-7,few
CASCGQGPSGGGYEQYF,TRBV28,TRBJ2-7,many
CASSELGTREKLFF,TRBV2,TRBJ1-4,few
CASSTGTGTSMNTEAFF,TRBV7-3,TRBJ1-1,few
CASSGAGAYNEQFF,TRBV2,TRBJ2-1,many
CASSLPGQSLYGYTF,TRBV28,TRBJ1-2,many
CSARGLAGDLGETQYF,TRBV20-1,TRBJ2-5,.
CSAREAGREKLFF,TRBV20-1,TRBJ1-4,many
CASSLEFGAATEAFF,TRBV7-9,TRBJ1-1,.
CASRGAGGGSNEQFF,TRBV25-1,TRBJ2-1,many
CASSFDRAVWGYTF,TRBV7-2,TRBJ1-2,once
CASSLGSYSNQPQHF,TRBV7-2,TRBJ1-5,many
CSAGVPETGGRSNQPQHF,TRBV20-1,TRBJ1-5,.
CASSLDSGRYEAFF,TRBV7-2,TRBJ1-1,.
CSAHPGGQETQYF,TRBV20-1,TRBJ2-5,.
CASSLEAGRTDTQYF,TRBV27,TRBJ2-3,many
CASSRQPGLAGDNEQYF,TRBV3-1,.,.
CASTRRGNYEQYF,TRBV19,TRBJ2-7,many
CASSRGPSSYEQYF,TRBV3-1,TRBJ2-7,.
CASSNRDNYGYTF,TRBV12-3/TRBV12-4,TRBJ1-2,.
CASSPGPIDSGNTIYF,TRBV5-1,TRBJ1-3,once
CASSLITSSYEQYF,TRBV5-5,TRBJ2-7,.
CATSGTGRNNEQFF,TRBV24-1,TRBJ2-1,.
CASSQDLLATYEQYF,TRBV4-3,TRBJ2-7,.
CSATRQGAGEQYF,TRBV20-1,TRBJ2-7,.
CSASPPPQGTYEQYF,TRBV20-1,.,.
CASLRVWTSTDTQYF,TRBV6-1,TRBJ2-3,many
CASSRELAGLSTEAFF,TRBV4-2,TRBJ1-1,many
CSIFGKFDEQYF,TRBV29-1,.,.
CASSLGSGGYDNEQFF,TRBV7-9,TRBJ2-1,many
CASSSLGVNFYGYTF,TRBV12-3/TRBV12-4,TRBJ1-2,many
CVNSLPTSGYTF,TRBV7-2,TRBJ1-2,.
CASSLGMTADAEYF,TRBV12-3/TRBV12-4,TRBJ2-3,.
CSAARLGAETQYF,TRBV20-1,TRBJ2-5,many
CALKDRGSEFDTEAFF,TRBV19,TRBJ1-1,few
CASSPRSGPYEQYF,TRBV18,TRBJ2-7,many
CSASIGTGIGETQYF,TRBV20-1,TRBJ2-5,.
CASSVTGGAYEQYF,TRBV2,TRBJ2-7,few
CASSLARRGTEQFF,TRBV7-8,TRBJ2-1,many
CATSDPGLNEQYF,TRBV24-1,TRBJ2-7,many
CASSLGSLDETQYF,TRBV12-3/TRBV12-4,TRBJ2-5,once
CASSLGGLLNTQYF,TRBV6-2/TRBV6-3,TRBJ2-3,many
CSARGQGNTYNEQFF,TRBV20-1,TRBJ2-1,.
CSTLQGRNEQFF,TRBV20-1,TRBJ2-1,many
CASSQEGIPPLEQYF,TRBV14,TRBJ2-7,many
CAISTSYEQYF,TRBV10-3,TRBJ2-7,once